Below, one T cell receptor (beta chain) is given with its context. These data belong to a study of blood T cell repertoires in COVID-19. For the study at large: In each case, the material was cDNA or gDNA derived from T cells, B-cell-depleted T cells, or PBMCs.

Those enrolled in Seattle joined during active infection and were followed longitudinally afterward. Per the study methods: Estimates of nucleated cell counts were drawn from the amplification of reference gene primers. The protocol was immunoSEQ multiplex PCR, while the TCRdb copy is restricted to in-frame clones and leaves out a portion. The V and J calls and clone size come from that table; D and trimming were worked out from the DNA. The sample has 200,000 to 250,000 clones, more than 75% seen once. The CDR3 runs to 15 residues. Germline V gene sequence: CDR1 MNHEY, CDR2 SVGAGI. V was pared by 0 bases and J by 8 bases, with 3 bases of the junction left unmatched.

The sample consisted of peripheral blood. The receptor comes from a woman in her seventies with COVID-19, enrolled during active disease. The chain employs TRBV6-5 and TRBJ1-6; 8 nucleotides match TRBD1. The CDR3 region has the DNA TGTGCCAGCAGTTACTCGAGACAGGGGTATTCACCCCTCCACTTT. Translating it yields CASSYSRQGYSPLHF.